This TCR beta chain was retrieved from a study of graft-versus-host responses after intestinal transplantation. About the study: Recipients had transplants, and these were multivisceral, liver-intestinal, or isolated intestinal.

Study-level points and caveats: GvH clones surfaced in recipient marrow, some emerging earlier in ileum or blood.

Produced via immunoSEQ multiplex PCR; TCRdb's table is partial and in-frame only. The sample carries fewer than 95,000 clones, around 93% recorded once. Comment on this clone: Its antigen is not known.

J gave up 3 bases and V 0 bases, and 10 bases lay outside the gene matches. Germline assignment: CDR1 SGHDT and CDR2 YYEEEE. This CDR3 is built from 19 residues. The chain employs TRBV5-6 and TRBJ2-6; 9 positions match TRBD2. The clonotype originates from a human donor who received an intestinal transplant. The source was unstimulated CD8+ T cells sorted from spleen or lymph node cells, collected before intestinal transplant. CDR3 bases: TGTGCCAGCAGCTTGGATATAGCTCTAGCGGGATTTGGGGCCAACGTCCTGACTTTC. Its protein product is CASSLDIALAGFGANVLTF.